Given below is one T cell receptor beta chain in context. As yet, its antigen is unknown. The protocol was immunoSEQ multiplex PCR, while the TCRdb copy is restricted to in-frame clones and leaves out a portion. The table has 20,000 to 30,000 clones, over 70% seen once. The source of the sample is a study of OX40 agonist ivuxolimab in advanced cancers. Findings and limits, study-wide: Also showing low normalized T-cell clonal expansion were some of the nonresponders.

This specimen consisted of CD4+ or CD8+ T cells sorted from blood, obtained in a trial of the OX40 agonist ivuxolimab. The clonotype comes from an adult with an advanced solid tumor such as melanoma, head and neck, liver or kidney cancer.

The CDR3 nucleotides are TGCGCCAGCGAGGGGGGACAGGGAGGACAGCCCCAGCATTTT. Its protein is CASEGGQGGQPQHF. This chain joins TRBV10-1 and TRBJ1-5; 9 nucleotides align to TRBD1. Germline V gives CDR1 WNHNN, CDR2 SYGVQD (reference sequence). J was trimmed by 7 bases and V by 8 bases; bases with no gene match: 9. This CDR3 is 14 amino acids long.